This entry features one TCR beta chain sequence. The antigen this receptor binds is unknown. The sample holds no much larger clone one base away, and base qualities are not on file. The V end loses 5 bases and the J end loses 13 bases, and a stretch of 20 bases separates them. CDR1 SGHAT and CDR2 FQDESV were looked up in the germline V gene (reference sequence). Including the terminal cysteine and phenylalanine, the CDR3 comprises 13 residues. CDR3 DNA only is kept here, 39 bases in frame from base 1. This entry belongs to a study of tumor and adjacent non-tumor tissue in lung cancer (dated 2018 in TCRdb). Regarding the complete study: By cancer type, the cohort comprised some 13 adenocarcinoma patients, a couple of squamous cell carcinoma patients and 1 small cell lung cancer patient. The 15 or so patients were aged roughly 30 to 76 years, included about ten men and 5 women, and had TNM stage I to III disease. Sequencing produced some 130,000,000 productive TCRbeta reads in total, an average of about 4 million reads per sample. The study compared bulk TCRbeta repertoires between lung tumor tissue and matched distant non-tumor lung tissue from 15 lung cancer patients. For each patient, one tumor sample and one normal lung sample were taken, giving about 31 paired specimens that underwent TCRbeta CDR3 sequencing.

The method was multiplex PCR. These reads were obtained on an Illumina HiSeq 2500. Following protocols modified from ARM-PCR, the researchers constructed TCRbeta libraries through three rounds of nested PCR with primers (Table S4). Before sequencing, PCR products in the 200-500 bp range were cut out of the gel and cleaned up using the QIAquick gel extraction kit. The original pipeline was this. Reads were cleaned using Trimmomatic, were merged into complete CDR3 sequences using FLASH, and were assigned to V(D)J germline segments using MiTCR. VDJtools was used to compute clonal diversity as the inverse Simpson's index. In-frame sequences without a premature stop codon were defined as productive reads. The public reads were reprocessed in TCRdb via fastp at Q25 and MiXCR, keeping in-frame beta chains. Entries that share a CDR3 protein sequence are merged under the most common genes and DNA. The authors' filters were not applied to this entry. This sample gives around 99,000 distinct CDR3 sequences in total; 75% of them show up just once. The top ten clonotypes cover more than 35% of the sample.

RNA was extracted from bulk unsorted tissue and checked for quality with a NanoDrop ND-1000 and an Agilent 2100. Donors were newly diagnosed lung cancer patients admitted for thoracic surgery in China between August and November 2014, without prior chemotherapy. Patients who had received previous radiotherapy or chemotherapy, or who had another concurrent cancer, were excluded from the study. Pieces of surgical tissue measuring roughly 1-2.1 cm3 were kept in RNAlater solution and stored at -80 degrees C until use. What the study reported, not specific to this receptor: The sequencing platform is not named in the methods, and unique molecular identifiers are not mentioned. TCR diversity was significantly higher in younger patients, and higher tumor TCR diversity was associated with shorter overall and disease-free survival. The top 100 clones made up a significantly larger cumulative share of the repertoire in normal lung than in tumor tissue. With only about 14 patients in the cohort, the authors noted that larger samples and more detailed clinical data are needed. Because peripheral blood was not sequenced, blood TCRbeta repertoires in the lung cancer patients of the study were not examined. Significantly higher TCR diversity (inverse Simpson) was observed in tumor tissue than in normal lung tissue (approximately 430 vs 150, P = 0.0075, Mann-Whitney U test).

This chain joins TRBV11-1 to TRBJ1-1; the D region possibly corresponds to TRBD1 (5 bases align). This clonotype was obtained from a woman aged 55 to 70 with non-small cell lung cancer. The sequencing sample was made of lung tumor tissue. CDR3 loop: CASSRDRNTVVFF. The nucleotide sequence is given as TGTGCCAGCAGCCGGGACCGTAACACTGTAGTTTTCTTT.